This T cell receptor (beta chain) was captured by sequencing in a study of early T cells in non-severe SARS-CoV-2 infection. Study overall: Sequencing of bulk RNA from unsorted whole blood was done, without chain pairing. Whole-study results and caveats: The VDJdb matching leaned toward anti-spike CD8 responses and overlooked private and CD4 specificities.

Regarding this clonotype: Its antigen is not known.

Molecules of cDNA were individually given unique molecular identifiers that were attached to them. TCRdb independently ran MiXCR on the 5' RACE reads; one entry per CDR3 protein. The sample holds tens of thousands of distinct CDR3 sequences, about 8.9% seen once. This CDR3 is built from 13 residues. V was shortened by 3 bases and J by 2 bases, with 5 bases between the two germline ends. The V gene's germline CDR1 is MNHNY and CDR2 SVGAGI (reference sequence). V is TRBV6-6 and J is TRBJ1-3; D not resolved. The source material was whole blood. The receptor was derived from an adult who was a healthcare worker with PCR-confirmed SARS-CoV-2 infection or an uninfected control (not recorded which). CDR3 sequence: CASSYSTGNTIYF. Here the CDR3 DNA reads TGTGCCAGCAGTTATTCTACTGGAAACACCATATATTTT.